The 9 T cell receptor beta chains listed next were all sequenced from one sample in a study of vaccination and CD4 T cells after COVID-19. With the Oncomine TCR Beta short-read assay, DNA from cultured CD4+ T cells was sequenced. MiXCR, applied by TCRdb to the PCR reads, yields one record per CDR3 protein. This sample yields some 10,000 distinct CDR3 sequences, of which around two fifths are seen a single time; under 25% belongs to the top ten. Treatment reported: roughly nine-day PBMC culture with coronavirus spike peptide pools or control peptides (ViraFEST assay). For these receptors, no antigen is known. The sequenced material came from CD4+ T cells from blood, cultured in vitro. The receptors shown here come from a human donor who had recovered from COVID-19.

V is TRBV20-1 and J is TRBJ2-1; D gene unclear. The CDR3 spans 15 residues. V lost 4 bases, J lost 0 bases, and 13 bases lay in between. Germline V lookup: CDR1 DFQATT, CDR2 SNEGSKA (reference sequence). Here the CDR3 DNA reads TGCAGTGCTACAAATCCCCAGAGCTCCTACAATGAGCAGTTCTTC. Its translation: CSATNPQSSYNEQFF.

In this sample, this clonotype turned up once. The CDR3 loop reads CASSQDTSTANQPQHF. CDR3 nucleotide sequence: TGCGCCAGCAGCCAAGATACCTCGACAGCTAATCAGCCCCAGCATTTT. The chain combines TRBV4-1 with TRBJ1-5, with a tentative D call TRBD1 (5 bases). Trimming pared 0 bases from V and 4 bases from J, leaving 13 bases between. Germline CDR1 MGHRA, CDR2 YSYEKL. The CDR3 extends over 16 amino acids.

The gene calls are TRBV6-1 and TRBJ2-1, with D possibly being TRBD1 (5 bases). Trimming stripped 10 bases from V and 1 base from J, with 14 bases between. CDR3 size: 14 residues. Germline V gene data show CDR1 as MNHNS and CDR2 as SASEGT. The CDR3 DNA sequence: TGTGCCACCGCGCCTCGACAGTCCTACAATGAGCAGTTCTTC. Its protein is CATAPRQSYNEQFF.

The chain joins TRBV6-1 to TRBJ2-3; D ambiguous. CDR3 length: 12 residues. Germline V gives CDR1 MNHNS, CDR2 SASEGT. V was pared by 6 bases and J by 2 bases, with 6 bases between. CDR3 protein: CASRSDTDTQYF. CDR3 bases: TGTGCCAGCAGATCAGACACAGATACGCAGTATTTT.

The chain carries TRBV30 and TRBJ1-1; a possible D gene is TRBD1 (6 bases). Germline lookup yields CDR1 GTSNPN and CDR2 SVGIG (reference sequence). The CDR3 covers 12 residues. The V gene lost 5 bases and the J gene lost 5 bases, with 12 bases spanning the gap. The CDR3 sequence: CAWVGGWTEAFF. The DNA for the CDR3 is TGTGCCTGGGTAGGGGGATGGACTGAAGCTTTCTTT.

The chain couples TRBV25-1 to TRBJ1-1; D is uncertain. The CDR3 has 13 residues. Germline values: CDR1 MGHDK, CDR2 SYGVNS. V was clipped by 10 bases and J by 0 bases, with 12 bases between them. CDR3 amino acids: CATSTNMNTEAFF. In nucleotides, the CDR3 is TGTGCCACCTCGACAAACATGAACACTGAAGCTTTCTTT.

V usage is TRBV2 and J usage is TRBJ1-6, with D perhaps TRBD1 (5 bases). This CDR3 has 14 amino acids. Germline CDR1 SNHLY, CDR2 FYNNEI. With 1 base removed from V and 7 bases from J, the gap between germline ends came to 8 bases. DNA for the CDR3: TGTGCCAGCAGTGAAGGAGGGGTGAATTCACCCCTCCACTTT. It is translated as CASSEGGVNSPLHF.

This clonotype was counted a few times. V usage is TRBV7-2 and J usage is TRBJ1-2, with TRBD1 identical over 8 bases. CDR1 and CDR2 (germline): SGHTA, FQGNSA. The CDR3 spans 16 residues. The V gene end was trimmed by 1 base and the J gene end by 4 bases; junction bases not matched to a gene: 8. The CDR3 protein is CASSLGTGLTSYGYTF. The CDR3 DNA sequence: TGTGCCAGCAGCTTAGGGACAGGGTTAACCTCCTATGGCTACACCTTC. Together with reference TRBV7-2 and TRBJ1-2, the CDR3 gives the full variable domain: GAGVSQSPSNKVTEKGKDVELRCDPISGHTALYWYRQSLGQGLEFLIYFQGNSAPDKSGLPSDRFSAERTGGSVSTLTIQRTQQEDSAVYLCASSLGTGLTSYGYTFGSGTRLTVV.

The chain links TRBV2 to TRBJ1-3; 9 positions match TRBD1. V gave up 6 bases and J gave up 2 bases; unmatched junction bases: 11. CDR1 is SNHLY and CDR2 is FYNNEI in the germline V gene. The CDR3 spans 17 residues. The CDR3 bases are TGTGCCAGCAGGGCACCGGGACAGGGAATTGCTGGAAACACCATATATTTT. The encoded protein is CASRAPGQGIAGNTIYF.